This TCR beta chain originates from a study of regulatory T cells in long-lasting Graves disease. This CDR3 comprises 18 residues. The V end was cut by 3 bases, the J end by 0 bases, with 21 bases between. The V gene's germline CDR1 is SGDLS and CDR2 YYNGEE. CDR3 regions were amplified by Arm-PCR using iRepertoire HTBI primers to build TCR beta libraries. One entry per CDR3 protein results from TCRdb running MiXCR on the multiplex PCR reads. The data show some 250,000 distinct CDR3 sequences, with more than 15% seen just once and 13% to 15% held by the top ten. This clonotype appeared many times. As yet, its antigen is unknown. Overall study findings and caveats: Limited sample numbers may have lowered accuracy.

Documented time point: newly diagnosed GD, antithyroid drugs for less than 3 months. Researchers made the TCR library from RNA that was extracted from PBMCs. In each case, Graves' disease was diagnosed per American Thyroid Association guidelines. This sample also belongs to another study, concerning T cells in Graves' hyperthyroidism and ophthalmopathy.

The TCR sequence derives from a woman in her thirties with Graves disease. This chain links TRBV9 with TRBJ1-1, with D possibly matching TRBD1 (6 bases). Material: peripheral blood mononuclear cells (PBMCs), obtained at new diagnosis, from a patient treated with antithyroid drugs. CDR3 protein: CASSEGLGDNSVNTEAFF. The CDR3 DNA is TGTGCCAGCAGCGAAGGCCTTGGGGACAACTCGGTGAACACTGAAGCTTTCTTT.